These 8 T cell receptor beta chains came from one sample sequenced in a study of blood T cell repertoires in COVID-19. Repertoires were generated with immunoSEQ multiplex PCR, while TCRdb's copy carries only in-frame clones and drops some. Of approximately 92,000 clones listed, approximately 82% are singletons. The source material was peripheral blood. The receptors originated from a man aged 60-69 years with acute or convalescent COVID-19.

The rearrangement links TRBV11-2 to TRBJ2-3; perhaps TRBD2 as D (7 bases). CDR1 and CDR2 (germline): SGHAT, FQNNGV. The CDR3 has 18 amino acids. Between the trimmed V and J ends, which lost 4 bases and 2 bases, there was a span of 22 bases. The CDR3 region is CASSSTRRGQGFTDTQYF. The CDR3, as DNA: TGTGCCAGCAGCTCAACCCGGCGGGGGCAGGGGTTCACAGATACGCAGTATTTT. The complete variable domain, with remaining parts taken from reference TRBV11-2 and TRBJ2-3, reads EAGVAQSPRYKIIEKRQSVAFWCNPISGHATLYWYQQILGQGPKLLIQFQNNGVVDDSQLPKDRFSAERLKGVDSTLKIQPAKLEDSAVYLCASSSTRRGQGFTDTQYFGPGTRLTVL.

V and J are TRBV6-5 and TRBJ1-1; D remains unclear. V gave up 2 bases and J gave up 2 bases, with 12 bases separating them. The CDR3 has 15 residues. The germline CDR1 and CDR2 sequences are MNHEY and SVGAGI. CDR3 sequence (DNA): TGTGCCAGCAGTTACAAGCGGTGGGCCAACACTGAAGCTTTCTTT. Translated, it gives CASSYKRWANTEAFF.

V gene TRBV30 combines with J gene TRBJ1-4; the D gene is possibly TRBD1 (6 bases). Per germline, CDR1 GTSNPN and CDR2 SVGIG (reference sequence). V was shortened by 3 bases and J by 3 bases, with 11 bases between the two germline ends. The CDR3 length is 14 residues. Written as DNA, the CDR3 is TGTGCCTGGAGCCTAGGGGGGGCTAATGAAAAACTGTTTTTT. As protein: CAWSLGGANEKLFF.

The genes are TRBV6-2 or TRBV6-3 and TRBJ2-1; D might be TRBD2 (6 bases). CDR3 length equals 13 residues. V was clipped by 6 bases and J by 7 bases, with 13 bases between them. Germline assignment: CDR1 MNHEY and CDR2 SVGEGT. In DNA, the CDR3 is TGTGCCAGCAGCCCGATTGGGAGGAATGAGCAGTTCTTC. This encodes CASSPIGRNEQFF.

Many counts were recorded for this clone. The chain combines TRBV19 with TRBJ2-3; D might be TRBD2 (5 bases). V was shortened by 8 bases and J by 5 bases, with 5 bases between the two germline ends. The CDR3 has 10 residues. Germline V lookup: CDR1 LNHDA, CDR2 SQIVND (reference sequence). CDR3 nucleotide sequence: TGTGCCAGTGAGGGAGATACGCAGTATTTT. It encodes CASEGDTQYF.

The rearrangement uses TRBV29-1 and TRBJ1-2, with 7 bases lining up with TRBD1. V lost 3 bases and J lost 4; bases outside the gene matches: 2. CDR3 length: 12 residues. Germline loops: CDR1 SQVTM, CDR2 ANQGSEA. The CDR3 region is CSVDRDSYGYTF. CDR3 DNA: TGCAGCGTTGATCGGGACAGCTATGGCTACACCTTC. The whole variable domain, remainder taken from reference TRBV29-1 and TRBJ1-2, is SAVISQKPSRDICQRGTSLTIQCQVDSQVTMMFWYRQQPGQSLTLIATANQGSEATYESGFVIDKFPISRPNLTFSTLTVSNMSPEDSSIYLCSVDRDSYGYTFGSGTRLTVV.

The genes are TRBV10-3 and TRBJ2-3, with TRBD2 matching over 7 bases. J gave up 4 bases and V 0 bases, and 4 bases lay outside the gene matches. The CDR3 is 15 residues long. Germline lookup yields CDR1 ENHRY and CDR2 SYGVKD. CDR3 loop: CAISESGTSADTQYF. The CDR3 DNA reads as TGTGCCATCAGTGAGTCAGGTACTAGCGCAGATACGCAGTATTTT.

The chain combines TRBV7-9 with TRBJ2-1; D is uncertain. CDR3 size: 13 residues. Trimming removed 0 bases at V and 8 bases at J, with 8 bases between. Germline V CDR1 and CDR2: SEHNR, FQNEAQ (reference sequence). This chain's CDR3 is CASSLARVYEQFF. The CDR3 region has the DNA TGTGCCAGCAGCTTAGCGAGAGTTTATGAGCAGTTCTTC. The whole variable domain, remainder taken from reference TRBV7-9 and TRBJ2-1, is DTGVSQNPRHKITKRGQNVTFRCDPISEHNRLYWYRQTLGQGPEFLTYFQNEAQLEKSRLLSDRFSAERPKGSFSTLEIQRTEQGDSAMYLCASSLARVYEQFFGPGTRLTVL.